What follows is one TCR beta chain and its context. The repertoire was sequenced with immunoSEQ multiplex PCR; TCRdb's copy has only in-frame clones and lacks some. This sample has 200,000 or so clones, with over 75% found just once. The entry originates in a study of blood T cell repertoires in COVID-19. Study at large: Samples taken during acute and convalescent COVID-19 were collected in the United States, Italy and Spain.

The CDR3 has 15 residues. V lost 6 bases to trimming and J lost 7 bases; unmatched junction nucleotides: 6. Germline CDR1 and CDR2: MDHEN and SYDVKM. This chain uses TRBV28 with TRBJ1-4, with 12 bases that match TRBD1. Sequences were obtained from peripheral blood. The sequence was collected from a man between 40 and 49 years old with active or convalescent COVID-19. The CDR3 DNA is TGTGCCAGCAGCCCCGGGACAGGGGGCGGTGAAAAACTGTTTTTT. It specifies CASSPGTGGGEKLFF.